One sample yielded the 24 T cell receptor beta chains listed below, sequenced in a study of blood T cell repertoires in COVID-19. Sequencing was performed with immunoSEQ multiplex PCR; in TCRdb, only in-frame clones are kept and a portion is missing. The table includes roughly 35,000 clones, about 90% detected once. The sequencing sample was made of peripheral blood. The receptors derive from a man aged 55 to 70 with active COVID-19.

The chain joins TRBV11-2 to TRBJ2-1; 11 positions agree with TRBD2. Trimming at V came to 3 bases and at J to 4 bases, leaving 2 bases not matched to a gene. Germline CDR1 and CDR2: SGHAT and FQNNGV. This CDR3 contains 15 residues. CDR3 loop: CASSFGTSGYNEQFF. CDR3 sequence (DNA): TGTGCCAGCAGCTTTGGGACTAGCGGATACAATGAGCAGTTCTTC.

The rearrangement uses TRBV7-8 and TRBJ2-7; 9 bases fit TRBD1. J lost 5 bases, V lost 5 bases, and 13 bases had no gene match. Germline V gene lookup returns CDR1 SGHVS and CDR2 FQNEAQ. This CDR3 contains 16 residues. CDR3 in DNA: TGTGCCAGCAGCGTAAGACGCGGGACAGGGACTAACGAGCAGTACTTC. It is translated as CASSVRRGTGTNEQYF.

This clone was seen a single time. The chain couples TRBV19 to TRBJ1-3; D not resolved. Germline V CDR1 and CDR2: LNHDA, SQIVND (reference sequence). CDR3 length equals 13 residues. V was clipped by 4 bases and J by 0 bases, with 4 bases between them. DNA of the CDR3: TGTGCCAGTAGTACCGGCTCTGGAAACACCATATATTTT. It encodes CASSTGSGNTIYF. The full variable domain, with the rest looked up from reference TRBV19 and TRBJ1-3, is DGGITQSPKYLFRKEGQNVTLSCEQNLNHDAMYWYRQDPGQGLRLIYYSQIVNDFQKGDIAEGYSVSREKKESFPLTVTSAQKNPTAFYLCASSTGSGNTIYFGEGSWLTVV.

V gene TRBV19 combines with J gene TRBJ1-1; D is undetermined. Per the germline V gene, CDR1 is LNHDA and CDR2 is SQIVND (reference sequence). There are 17 residues in the CDR3. The V and J ends lost 7 bases and 4 bases respectively, with 25 bases between them. CDR3 sequence (DNA): TGTGCCAGTACCAAACAGCGGCCGAATAGTAAGAGCACTGAAGCTTTCTTT. Amino acids: CASTKQRPNSKSTEAFF.

V usage is TRBV5-8 and J usage is TRBJ2-3; no definite D call. The CDR3 has 15 amino acids. V was trimmed by 3 bases and J by 1 base, leaving 12 bases between them. Per germline, CDR1 SGHTS and CDR2 YDEGEE. CDR3 sequence: CASSSNEVRTDTQYF. For the CDR3, the DNA is TGTGCCAGCAGCTCAAACGAGGTTCGCACAGATACGCAGTATTTT.

The chain has TRBV10-1 and TRBJ1-4; D is perhaps TRBD1 (6 bases). Germline V gives CDR1 WNHNN, CDR2 SYGVQD (reference sequence). Trimming left V 8 bases short and J 0 bases short, with 16 bases between. The CDR3 runs 16 residues. The CDR3 spells CASSPGDRSTNEKLFF. CDR3 DNA: TGCGCCAGCTCTCCAGGAGACAGGTCAACTAATGAAAAACTGTTTTTT.

The genes are TRBV6-5 and TRBJ1-1; TRBD1 might be the D (5 bases). The CDR3 runs 13 residues. CDR1 and CDR2 (germline): MNHEY, SVGAGI. Trimming stripped 6 bases from V and 2 bases from J, with 10 bases between. The CDR3 region is CASSRQINTEAFF. CDR3 DNA: TGTGCCAGCAGCCGACAGATAAACACTGAAGCTTTCTTT.

The chain uses TRBV5-1 and TRBJ1-3, with 9 bases fitting TRBD1. CDR3 length: 15 residues. The V gene end was trimmed by 3 bases and the J gene end by 10 bases; junction bases not matched to a gene: 11. Germline lookup yields CDR1 SGHRS and CDR2 YFSETQ. The CDR3 sequence is CASSSDPGTGTTIYF. In DNA, the CDR3 is TGCGCCAGCAGCTCGGACCCCGGGACAGGGACGACCATATATTTT.

The J gene is TRBJ2-2, the V gene TRBV11-2, with TRBD2 as a possible D gene (6 bases). CDR3 size: 15 residues. In germline, CDR1 is SGHAT, CDR2 FQNNGV. The V end was cut by 1 base, the J end by 4 bases, with 10 bases between. The CDR3 sequence: CASSLVRGSTGELFF. Written as DNA, the CDR3 is TGTGCCAGCAGCTTAGTTCGGGGGAGCACCGGGGAGCTGTTTTTT.

The chain couples TRBV2 to TRBJ2-2, with 7 bases that match TRBD2. Trimming removed 8 bases from V and 1 base from J; junction bases left unmatched: 10. Germline V gene lookup returns CDR1 SNHLY and CDR2 FYNNEI. The CDR3 has 16 amino acids. This CDR3 is CASSVGPSGNTGELFF. CDR3 coding DNA: TGTGCCAGCTCAGTGGGGCCTAGCGGGAACACCGGGGAGCTGTTTTTT. The full variable domain, in which reference TRBV2 and TRBJ2-2 provide the parts outside the CDR3, is EPEVTQTPSHQVTQMGQEVILRCVPISNHLYFYWYRQILGQKVEFLVSFYNNEISEKSEIFDDQFSVERPDGSNFTLKIRSTKLEDSAMYFCASSVGPSGNTGELFFGEGSRLTVL.

The gene calls are TRBV23-1 and TRBJ1-5; 8 bases map to TRBD1. TRBV23-1 is placed among ORFs of uncertain function. The CDR3 length is 17 residues. V gave up 7 bases and J gave up 0 bases; unmatched junction bases: 11. The CDR3 sequence is CASIYTPRGHSNQPQHF. In nucleotides, the CDR3 is TGCGCCAGCATCTATACCCCCAGGGGGCATAGCAATCAGCCCCAGCATTTT.

V and J are TRBV28 and TRBJ1-5; D is possibly TRBD1 (6 bases). CDR3 size: 16 residues. V shed 6 bases and J shed 2 bases, with 17 bases lying between them. The germline V gene encodes CDR1 MDHEN and CDR2 SYDVKM. The CDR3 DNA sequence: TGTGCCAGCAGACCTACAGGGAGGGGAGGCAATCAGCCCCAGCATTTT. Its protein product is CASRPTGRGGNQPQHF.

The CDR3 coding sequence is TGTGCTTCGGGGTTTGGTTCAGATACGCAGTATTTT. Encoded protein: CASGFGSDTQYF. J is TRBJ2-3 and V is TRBV12-5, with D possibly being TRBD2 (5 bases). Per germline, CDR1 LGHNT and CDR2 FRNRAP. V lost 11 bases, J lost 4 bases, and 13 bases lay in between. The CDR3 is 12 residues long.

The chain recombines TRBV24-1 with TRBJ2-1; D gene ambiguous. The germline CDR1 and CDR2 sequences are KGHDR and SFDVKD. CDR3 size: 16 residues. The ends were cut back, 5 bases at V and 8 bases at J, with 21 bases in the middle. CDR3 nucleotide sequence: TGTGCCACCAGTGTGGTCATTTATCAGGTGTTCGATGAGCAGTTCTTC. Translated, it gives CATSVVIYQVFDEQFF.

This clone appeared once. The V and J genes are TRBV28 and TRBJ1-1; 7 bases are a match to TRBD1. This CDR3 contains 12 residues. Germline CDR1 reads MDHEN; CDR2 reads SYDVKM. The V gene end was trimmed by 2 bases and the J gene end by 8 bases; junction bases not matched to a gene: 2. Here the CDR3 DNA reads TGTGCCAGCAGTTTAGACAGGGACGAAGCTTTCTTT. This encodes CASSLDRDEAFF.

This clone was observed once. At one boundary the junction diverges from the germline segment, which might be a read error. The rearrangement links TRBV2 to TRBJ2-5, with D uncertain. The CDR3 has 11 amino acids. Germline V lookup: CDR1 SNHLY, CDR2 FYNNEI. Written as DNA, the CDR3 is TGTGCCAGCAGTGACCAGGAGACCCAGTACTTC. Translated, it gives CASSDQETQYF.

The chain recombines TRBV6-5 with TRBJ1-2, with 7 bases identical to TRBD1. With V trimmed by 2 bases and J by 1 base, 7 bases remained unmatched. Per germline, CDR1 MNHEY and CDR2 SVGAGI. The CDR3 has 16 residues. The CDR3 loop reads CASSYRGQQSNYGYTF. CDR3 in DNA: TGTGCCAGCAGTTACAGGGGGCAACAAAGTAACTATGGCTACACCTTC.

The CDR3 reads CASSLTSGSSYEQYF. The DNA for the CDR3 is TGTGCCAGCAGCCTAACTAGCGGGTCTTCCTACGAGCAGTACTTC. This chain joins TRBV7-9 and TRBJ2-7; 9 bases agree with TRBD2. Germline V CDR1 and CDR2: SEHNR, FQNEAQ (reference sequence). The J segment lost 1 base and the V segment lost 5 bases, leaving 6 bases of the junction unmatched. CDR3 length equals 15 residues.

This chain connects TRBV7-6 to TRBJ1-2; D possibly corresponds to TRBD1 (6 bases). Germline V gives CDR1 SGHVS, CDR2 FNYEAQ. This CDR3 has 14 residues. V shed 5 bases and J shed 3 bases, with 13 bases lying between them. The CDR3 loop reads CASSRTARDYGYTF. In DNA, the CDR3 is TGTGCCAGCAGCCGGACAGCAAGGGACTATGGCTACACCTTC.

The chain combines TRBV6-5 with TRBJ1-5, with D perhaps TRBD1 (6 bases). Looked up from germline, CDR1 is MNHEY and CDR2 is SVGAGI. The CDR3 extends over 14 amino acids. Trimming took 2 bases from V and 7 from J, leaving 12 bases between them. DNA of the CDR3: TGTGCCAGCAGTTACACGGGTCAGGGGCAGCCCCAGCATTTT. Its protein product is CASSYTGQGQPQHF.

The gene calls are TRBV19 and TRBJ2-4, with TRBD1 identical over 8 bases. Losses at the gene ends were 6 bases for V and 9 bases for J; bases not matched to a gene: 10. There are 14 residues in the CDR3. Germline-derived CDR1 and CDR2 are LNHDA and SQIVND (reference sequence). The CDR3 sequence: CASSHGQGRIIQYF. The DNA of the CDR3 is TGTGCCAGTAGCCATGGACAGGGTAGGATCATTCAGTACTTC.

The chain joins TRBV7-3 to TRBJ1-1; D gene uncertain. The ends were cut back, 4 bases at V and 5 bases at J, with 14 bases in the middle. The CDR3 consists of 14 residues. CDR1 and CDR2 from the germline V gene are SGHTA and FQGTGA. The chain's CDR3 is CASSSGGEQTEAFF. CDR3 in DNA: TGTGCCAGCAGCTCTGGCGGGGAACAGACTGAAGCTTTCTTT.

This chain joins TRBV10-1 and TRBJ2-2; 11 bases align to TRBD2. V shed 7 bases, J shed 5 bases, and the junction held 9 bases outside the gene matches. The germline gives CDR1 WNHNN, CDR2 SYGVQD (reference sequence). The CDR3 loop spans 16 amino acids. CDR3 in amino acids: CASTGKTSGKTGELFF. The CDR3 nucleotides are TGCGCCAGCACGGGCAAGACTAGCGGGAAAACCGGGGAGCTGTTTTTT.

The chain recombines TRBV19 with TRBJ1-1; TRBD1 aligns across 7 bases. Per germline, CDR1 LNHDA and CDR2 SQIVND (reference sequence). The CDR3 has 12 residues. With 3 bases clipped from V and 7 bases from J, the junction kept 2 bases outside the gene matches. Here the CDR3 DNA reads TGTGCCAGTAGTATTACAGGGGATGAAGCTTTCTTT. This codes for CASSITGDEAFF.